This T cell receptor (beta chain) was captured by sequencing in a study of shared clonotypes between healthy human individuals (dated by TCRdb to the early 2020s). Describing the broader study: Three men and two women, aged 18 to 49 years, made up the cohort. For each donor, CD4 naive and CD4 memory were each given three plates, CD8 naive was given two plates, and CD8 memory was given one plate. Between about 0.85 and 9.5 billion PBMCs per donor were obtained by leukapheresis. To estimate repertoire size and how much clonotype sharing occurs between individuals, the study deeply sequenced the blood TCR repertoires of about 5 healthy adults. Different laboratories and diverse techniques were used to prepare libraries and sequence TCR repertoires, to increase sequencing depth and limit assay-specific biases. What the work shows at the level of the full study, not this receptor alone: Sampling was restricted to blood, and TCR repertoires in tissue are likely to differ from TCR repertoires in blood. Higher generation probabilities were observed for clonotypes shared by all four sorted-subset donors than for non-shared clonotypes. Incomplete sequencing was indicated by rarefaction of sorted-subset datasets, despite the large sequencing depth. Based on pairwise subsampling, the degree of clonotype sharing among donors was expected to be affected by sequencing depth. Estimated clonotype richness was generally larger for naive than for memory subsets. Across four donors, around 5% of naive CD4, around 3.3% of naive CD8, under 2.5% of memory CD4, and about 0.44% of memory CD8 clonotypes were shared. Because the study included a small number of donors, the genetic and exposure-history diversity represented was limited.

Using the deep immunoSEQ assay, multiplex PCR amplified TCR CDR3 regions from genomic DNA. For each cell subset, the extracted genomic DNA was distributed evenly across all wells of several immunoSEQ 96-well plates, and each plate served as one replicate. For sorted subsets, each replicate PCR was loaded with around 220 ng genomic DNA, equivalent to some 31,000 T cell genomes. Purified libraries were measured with a Qubit 3.0 fluorometer, size-checked on a Bioanalyzer 2100, and measured again with the KAPA Library Quantification kit. Each immunoSEQ 96-well plate was sequenced on its own single-read 150-cycle Illumina NextSeq 550 flow cell. Per the original workflow: Because only junctional sequences without quality scores were contained in the immunoSEQ output, filtering matching that applied to full-length reads could not be performed. To assign V/J genes and CDR3, sequences were annotated against IMGT germline references using PyIR, a Python wrapper for IgBLAST v1.9. Reads with weak V/J assignments (E-value above 1e-6), missing CDR3, stop codons, out-of-frame junctions, or ambiguous translated residues were removed. A V3J clonotype was defined by an identical inferred V gene, J gene, and CDR3 amino acid sequence. To compute the percentage overlap between repertoires, the number of shared unique clonotypes was divided by the size of the smaller repertoire. Repertoire richness was assessed with RTK rarefaction, the Chao1 estimator, and Recon v2.1 estimates of unobserved clonotypes. For all TCRbeta clonotypes obtained by the gDNA method from a handful of donors, generation probabilities were computed with OLGA. TCRdb stores this immuneACCESS table with in-frame sequences only. Part of the clones is absent; in the studies checked, under half of the shortfall reflects unresolved V genes, and no reason is known for the rest. That table supplies the V and J calls and clone size; D and trimming were determined from the DNA. A total of a few million clones appear in this sample, roughly 90% of them only once. The biggest ten clones account for more than 0.35% of the sample.

Including the terminal cysteine and phenylalanine, the CDR3 comprises 13 residues. Of all the DNA, just the CDR3 is kept, 39 bases in frame from base 1. V and J are truncated by 5 bases and 8 bases respectively, leaving an intervening sequence of 14 bases. CDR1 MDHEN and CDR2 SYDVKM were looked up in the germline V gene. The donors were healthy, HIV-negative adults who had no recently reported acute infections or vaccinations. All donors were Caucasian adults living in Nashville, Tennessee, USA. CD4+ T cells were enriched by magnetic negative selection; naive cells were then positively selected on CD45RA, and the negative fraction formed the memory subset. Blood was collected by leukapheresis, and PBMCs were isolated by Ficoll-Histopaque density gradient centrifugation and then cryopreserved in liquid nitrogen vapor phase. Purity and quantity of every magnetically sorted T cell population were checked by analytical flow cytometry. Genomic DNA was isolated from each sorted fraction and quantified by UV absorbance on a Nanodrop 2000c.

Points on this clone: Its antigen is unknown. One base away there is no much larger clone; base qualities are not given.

This clonotype was obtained from a young man in good health. Some clones in this sample may be carry-over from other donors' samples. What was sequenced was naive CD4+ T cells from PBMCs. What this sample's cell subset or site label stands for: CD45RA+ positively selected. The rearrangement joined TRBV28 to TRBJ2-3; the D call is tentative, TRBD1 or TRBD2, as each matches 5 bases. The nucleotide sequence is given as TGTGCCAGCAGTCCCGGAAGGGACCTTACGCAGTATTTT. Its product reads: CASSPGRDLTQYF.